The entry below gives a single T cell receptor (beta chain) sequence along with its context. Its antigen is currently unknown. At one end the junction does not follow the germline gene, possibly because of a read error. These data originate in a study of cytomegalovirus exposure and HLA in healthy donors. Findings and limits, study-wide: Earlier analysis looked at TCR beta V segments, and most were productive about 87% or about 30% of the time. Trimming of TCR beta V- and J-genes showed a link, identified in a later analysis, to a missense DCLRE1C variant.

With 60 Vbeta and 13 Jbeta primers, the PCR was carried out. Measured with immunoSEQ multiplex PCR; TCRdb has only the in-frame clones, and not every one. In the table there are around 92,000 clones, about four fifths of which are singletons. The CDR3 is made up of 15 amino acids. Germline assignment: CDR1 MNHNS and CDR2 SASEGT. The V call is TRBV6-1, the J call TRBJ1-3; no firm D call. Sequencing input: PBMCs. The clonotype was recovered from a female donor in good health and CMV-seropositive. CDR3 protein: CSSSRLLDSGNTIYF. CDR3 sequence (DNA): TGTTCCAGCAGCCGACTCCTAGACTCTGGAAACACCATATATTTT.